One sample yielded the 27 T cell receptor beta chains listed below, sequenced in a study of human T cells and chemical hapten exposure. The time point denotes: patch test 3, about 24 weeks after DPC sensitization. The sample's treatment: therapeutic diphenylcyclopropenone sensitization with weekly scalp DPC. One entry per CDR3 protein results from TCRdb running MiXCR on the RACE reads. The sample contains approximately 90,000 distinct CDR3 sequences, 25% to 35% of which appear only once. Specimen: whole blood, collected in connection with sensitization to the hapten diphenylcyclopropenone (DPC). All receptors come from a man aged 40-49 years with alopecia areata. Some clones in this sample may be carry-over from other donors' samples.

Only a few counts were recorded for this clonotype. The CDR3 here is CASSQGMTSAEQFF. The CDR3 DNA reads as TGTGCCAGCAGCCAAGGGATGACGTCGGCCGAGCAGTTCTTC. The gene calls are TRBV4-2 and TRBJ2-1; no definite D call. Per the germline V gene, CDR1 is LGHNA and CDR2 is YNFKEQ. This CDR3 has 14 residues. V was cut by 1 base and J by 10 bases, with 14 bases left in between.

The rearrangement joins TRBV12-3 or TRBV12-4 to TRBJ2-3, with D possibly being TRBD2 (5 bases). This CDR3 has 14 residues. V lost 3 bases and J 6 bases, leaving 13 bases between the germline ends. The CDR3 protein is CASSFGGSGDTQYF. In DNA form, the CDR3 reads TGTGCCAGCAGTTTCGGAGGCTCCGGGGATACGCAGTATTTT.

This rearrangement joins TRBV11-1 to TRBJ2-5; D call uncertain. Germline V lookup: CDR1 SGHAT, CDR2 FQDESV (reference sequence). The CDR3 runs 15 residues. V lost 5 bases and J 1 base, leaving 14 bases between the germline ends. The chain's CDR3 is CASSVSAGSQETQYF. The CDR3 DNA follows: TGTGCCAGCAGCGTATCGGCTGGATCCCAAGAGACCCAGTACTTC.

This clonotype was observed a handful of times. The gene calls are TRBV10-2 and TRBJ1-2, with a weak D call TRBD1 (6 bases). Germline lookup yields CDR1 WSHSY and CDR2 SAAADI. The CDR3 spans 15 residues. Trimming removed 2 bases at V and 3 bases at J, with 13 bases between. The DNA for the CDR3 is TGCGCCAGCAGTGAGACCCGCAGGGGCGACTATGGCTACACCTTC. This translates into CASSETRRGDYGYTF.

The V and J genes are TRBV6-1 and TRBJ2-3; TRBD2 aligns across 7 bases. V was pared by 2 bases and J by 4 bases, with 15 bases of the junction left unmatched. The germline V gene has CDR1 MNHNS and CDR2 SASEGT. The CDR3 has 18 residues. For the CDR3, the DNA is TGTGCCAGCAGTGAAAATCTGAGGGAGGGTCTGAGGGCAGATACGCAGTATTTT. It yields the protein CASSENLREGLRADTQYF.

This clonotype was counted a few times. V is TRBV29-1 and J is TRBJ2-1; 9 nucleotides line up with TRBD1. This CDR3 is built from 16 residues. V lost 0 bases, J lost 5 bases, and 8 bases stayed unmatched. CDR1 and CDR2 (germline): SQVTM, ANQGSEA. The CDR3 reads CSVEDLGTGYDNEQFF. CDR3 in DNA: TGCAGCGTTGAAGATCTCGGGACAGGGTACGACAATGAGCAGTTCTTC.

The chain links TRBV12-3 or TRBV12-4 to TRBJ1-1, with a tentative D call TRBD1 (5 bases). This CDR3 has 13 amino acids. V lost 2 bases and J 5 bases, leaving 9 bases between the germline ends. The CDR3 DNA reads as TGTGCCAGCAGTTTACGGGGGTGGACTGAAGCTTTCTTT. Translated, it gives CASSLRGWTEAFF.

With respect to this clonotype: The conserved final phenylalanine or tryptophan is absent from the CDR3, which likely points to a read error. The CDR3, as DNA: TGCAGCGTTGACCCCAGGACAGGGGACACTGAAGCTTTCTCT. This codes for CSVDPRTGDTEAFS. The chain carries TRBV29-1 and TRBJ1-1; TRBD1 matches at 9 bases. Per germline, CDR1 SQVTM and CDR2 ANQGSEA. The CDR3 length is 14 residues. The V gene end was trimmed by 3 bases and the J gene end by 3 bases; junction bases not matched to a gene: 5.

The chain combines TRBV4-2 with TRBJ1-1; D gene unclear. This CDR3 has 14 amino acids. CDR1 and CDR2 from the germline V gene are LGHNA and YNFKEQ. Trimming took off 0 bases at V and 1 base at J, with 6 bases between the two ends. The CDR3 nucleotides read TGTGCCAGCAGCCAAGAGGAACGGAACACTGAAGCTTTCTTT. Translation gives CASSQEERNTEAFF.

The rearrangement uses TRBV28 and TRBJ2-5; D uncertain. Per germline, CDR1 MDHEN and CDR2 SYDVKM. The length of the CDR3 is 14 residues. V dropped 5 bases and J dropped 7 bases, with 17 bases sitting between them. The CDR3 bases are TGTGCCAGCAGTCCAACACCCGGGTGGGGGACCCAGTACTTC. Translation gives CASSPTPGWGTQYF.

The table lists this clonotype with a few counts. This rearrangement joins TRBV6-2 or TRBV6-3 to TRBJ2-3; 7 positions match TRBD2. The junction had 17 bases not matched to a gene; V was cut back by 4 bases and J by 4 bases. Germline V CDR1 and CDR2: MNHEY, SVGEGT. This CDR3 comprises 18 residues. CDR3 amino acids: CASSSPPGVAGVPDTQYF. Written as DNA, the CDR3 is TGTGCCAGCAGTTCCCCTCCAGGAGTAGCGGGTGTCCCAGATACGCAGTATTTT.

This clonotype was detected ten times or more. The J gene is TRBJ1-4, the V gene TRBV9; 7 bases map to TRBD1. This CDR3 is built from 15 residues. V lost 0 bases and J lost 4; bases outside the gene matches: 3. Per the germline V gene, CDR1 is SGDLS and CDR2 is YYNGEE. The CDR3 DNA is TGTGCCAGCAGCGTAGGGACAGGCGGTAATGAAAAACTGTTTTTT. Its protein product is CASSVGTGGNEKLFF.

J is TRBJ2-7 and V is TRBV20-1; 7 nucleotides match TRBD2. There are 14 residues in the CDR3. The germline V gene encodes CDR1 DFQATT and CDR2 SNEGSKA (reference sequence). Losses at the gene ends were 3 bases for V and 2 bases for J; bases not matched to a gene: 7. This CDR3 is CSASFLADAYEQYF. CDR3 nucleotide sequence: TGCAGTGCTAGTTTCCTAGCGGATGCCTACGAGCAGTACTTC.

This clonotype occurred a few times. The rearrangement links TRBV2 to TRBJ2-3, with TRBD2 identical over 10 bases. Germline V gene sequence: CDR1 SNHLY, CDR2 FYNNEI. CDR3 length: 16 amino acids. V was clipped by 4 bases and J by 6 bases; unmatched bases: 10. For the CDR3, the DNA is TGTGCCAGCAGTGGACTAGCGGGTTTCTCGGTTGATACGCAGTATTTT. It codes for CASSGLAGFSVDTQYF.

The V and J genes are TRBV3-1 and TRBJ1-1, with D tentatively TRBD1 (5 bases). V lost 5 bases to trimming and J lost 2 bases, with 18 bases between them. The CDR3 has 16 amino acids. Per germline, CDR1 LGHDT and CDR2 YNNKEL (reference sequence). CDR3 in amino acids: CASSIEGGARNTEAFF. CDR3 DNA: TGTGCCAGCAGCATAGAGGGAGGGGCTCGAAACACTGAAGCTTTCTTT.

This clonotype was seen a few times. The V and J genes are TRBV7-9 and TRBJ2-5; D unresolved. CDR1 and CDR2 (germline): SEHNR, FQNEAQ (reference sequence). The CDR3 totals 14 residues. V shed 0 bases and J shed 1 base, with 6 bases lying between them. This CDR3 is CASSLAGSQETQYF. Written as DNA, the CDR3 is TGTGCCAGCAGCTTAGCGGGCAGCCAAGAGACCCAGTACTTC.

The rearrangement joins TRBV9 to TRBJ2-7, with 8 bases lining up with TRBD1. With 4 bases clipped from V and 5 bases from J, the junction kept 11 bases outside the gene matches. Germline V CDR1 and CDR2: SGDLS, YYNGEE. This CDR3 spans 15 amino acids. The DNA of the CDR3 is TGTGCCAGCAGCCTCAAAGGACAGGGCGGCGACGAGCAGTACTTC. Translating it yields CASSLKGQGGDEQYF. Combining the CDR3 with reference TRBV9 and TRBJ2-7 gives the whole variable domain DSGVTQTPKHLITATGQRVTLRCSPRSGDLSVYWYQQSLDQGLQFLIQYYNGEERAKGNILERFSAQQFPDLHSELNLSSLELGDSALYFCASSLKGQGGDEQYFGPGTRLTVT.

This clonotype occurred a few times. The V and J genes are TRBV12-3 or TRBV12-4 and TRBJ2-7, with 14 bases fitting TRBD2. V trimming: 5 bases; J trimming: 0 bases; junction bases outside the gene matches: 6. The CDR3 totals 17 residues. The DNA for the CDR3 is TGTGCCAGCAGTCAGGGACTAGCGGGAGCAGGCTCCTACGAGCAGTACTTC. This sequence encodes CASSQGLAGAGSYEQYF.

There are a few counts of this clonotype. The chain joins TRBV6-5 to TRBJ1-5; 8 bases map to TRBD1. The junction had 6 bases not matched to a gene; V was cut back by 5 bases and J by 9 bases. CDR1 is MNHEY, CDR2 SVGAGI, per germline. CDR3 size: 13 residues. The CDR3 sequence: CASSRTGTAPQHF. Written as DNA, the CDR3 is TGTGCCAGCAGTAGGACAGGGACTGCGCCCCAGCATTTT.

A few counts support this clonotype. V is TRBV12-3 or TRBV12-4 and J is TRBJ2-2; D gene ambiguous. The CDR3 spans 17 residues. Between the trimmed V and J ends, which lost 4 bases and 5 bases, there was a span of 20 bases. The CDR3 is CASSSPLGAGRTGELFF. CDR3 sequence (DNA): TGTGCCAGCAGTTCTCCCCTCGGAGCTGGGCGGACCGGGGAGCTGTTTTTT.

V usage is TRBV28 and J usage is TRBJ1-1; 9 bases map to TRBD1. The CDR3 consists of 15 residues. CDR1 and CDR2 (germline): MDHEN, SYDVKM. V gave up 5 bases and J gave up 4 bases; unmatched junction bases: 8. CDR3 DNA sequence: TGTGCCAGCAGTCCCGCGGGACAGGGTATCACTGAAGCTTTCTTT. This codes for CASSPAGQGITEAFF.

The rearrangement joins TRBV6-2 or TRBV6-3 to TRBJ1-5; D unresolved. The CDR3 loop spans 15 amino acids. The germline gives CDR1 MNHEY, CDR2 SVGEGT. Trimming took 0 bases from V and 0 from J, leaving 6 bases between them. The CDR3 nucleotides read TGTGCCAGCAGTTACTCGCTCGATAGCAATCAGCCCCAGCATTTT. It is translated as CASSYSLDSNQPQHF.

This chain connects TRBV12-3 or TRBV12-4 to TRBJ1-1; 10 bases map to TRBD1. The CDR3 runs 15 residues. With 5 bases clipped from V and 1 base from J, the junction kept 4 bases outside the gene matches. CDR3 region: CASSPRQGANTEAFF. The CDR3 nucleotides are TGTGCCAGCAGTCCCAGACAGGGGGCGAACACTGAAGCTTTCTTT.

This clonotype appeared a few times. V usage is TRBV18 and J usage is TRBJ2-1; D unclear. The CDR3 sequence is 16 residues long. V was shortened by 3 bases and J by 2 bases, with 14 bases between the two germline ends. Germline-derived CDR1 and CDR2 are KGHSH and LQKENI. The CDR3 sequence is CASSPYGQETYNEQFF. The CDR3 nucleotides are TGTGCCAGCTCACCCTACGGTCAGGAGACCTACAATGAGCAGTTCTTC.

This rearrangement joins TRBV4-3 to TRBJ2-7; D unresolved. This CDR3 contains 15 residues. Trimming cost V 0 bases and J 2 bases, with 11 bases left between them. Germline assignment: CDR1 LGHNA and CDR2 YSLEER. For the CDR3, the DNA is TGCGCCAGCAGCCAAGACTGGCGGAGTCCCTACGAGCAGTACTTC. Amino acids: CASSQDWRSPYEQYF.

The rearrangement links TRBV20-1 to TRBJ1-1, with D tentatively TRBD1 (5 bases). CDR3 length: 15 amino acids. The V gene lost 0 bases and the J gene lost 3 bases, with 14 bases spanning the gap. Looked up from germline, CDR1 is DFQATT and CDR2 is SNEGSKA (reference sequence). CDR3 sequence reads: CSARDGGVGDTEAFF. CDR3 DNA sequence: TGCAGTGCTAGAGATGGGGGGGTAGGAGACACTGAAGCTTTCTTT.

The chain has TRBV13 and TRBJ2-1; 8 bases fit TRBD2. Losses at the gene ends were 5 bases for V and 2 bases for J; bases not matched to a gene: 5. Germline V gene sequence: CDR1 PRHDT, CDR2 FYEKMQ (reference sequence). CDR3 length: 15 amino acids. CDR3 sequence reads: CASSLNSGTYNEQFF. In DNA, the CDR3 is TGTGCCAGCAGCCTTAATAGCGGGACCTACAATGAGCAGTTCTTC.